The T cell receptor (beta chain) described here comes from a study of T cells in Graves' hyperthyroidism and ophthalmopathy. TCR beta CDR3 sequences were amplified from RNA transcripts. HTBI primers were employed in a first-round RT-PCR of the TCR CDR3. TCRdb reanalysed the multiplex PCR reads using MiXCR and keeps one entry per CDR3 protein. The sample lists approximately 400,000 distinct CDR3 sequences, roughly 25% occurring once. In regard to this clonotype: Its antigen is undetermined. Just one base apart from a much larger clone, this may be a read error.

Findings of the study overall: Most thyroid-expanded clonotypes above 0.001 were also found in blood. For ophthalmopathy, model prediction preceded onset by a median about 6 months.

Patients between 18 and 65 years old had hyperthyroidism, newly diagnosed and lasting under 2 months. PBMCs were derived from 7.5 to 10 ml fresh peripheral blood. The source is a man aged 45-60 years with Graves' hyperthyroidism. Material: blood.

The CDR3 coding sequence is TGTGCCAGCAGTTACGCAACCTACGAGCAGTACTTC. Its protein product is CASSYATYEQYF. The chain couples TRBV6-9 to TRBJ2-7; D is unresolved. Trimming removed 3 bases at V and 2 bases at J, with 5 bases between. Germline lookup yields CDR1 MNHGY and CDR2 SVAAGI. The CDR3 runs 12 residues.